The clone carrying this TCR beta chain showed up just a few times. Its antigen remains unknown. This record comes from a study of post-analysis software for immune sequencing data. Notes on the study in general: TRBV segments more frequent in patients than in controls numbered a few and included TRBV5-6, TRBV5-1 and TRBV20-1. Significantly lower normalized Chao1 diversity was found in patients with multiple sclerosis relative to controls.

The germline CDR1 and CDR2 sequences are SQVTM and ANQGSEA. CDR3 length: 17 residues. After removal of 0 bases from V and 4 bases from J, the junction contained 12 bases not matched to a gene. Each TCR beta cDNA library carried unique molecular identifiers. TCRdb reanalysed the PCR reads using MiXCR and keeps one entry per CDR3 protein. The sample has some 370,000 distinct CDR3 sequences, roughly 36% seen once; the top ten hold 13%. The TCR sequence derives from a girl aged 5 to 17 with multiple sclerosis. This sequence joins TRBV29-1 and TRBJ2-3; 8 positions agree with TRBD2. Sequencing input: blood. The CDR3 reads CSVEDRGVSGVPDTQYF. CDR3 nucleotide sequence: TGCAGCGTTGAAGATCGGGGGGTTAGCGGGGTACCAGATACGCAGTATTTT.